This T cell receptor (beta chain) derives from a study of regulatory T cells in long-lasting Graves disease. Building the TCR beta libraries relied on iRepertoire HTBI primers, and CDR3 regions underwent Arm-PCR. TCRdb reprocessed the multiplex PCR reads with MiXCR, giving one entry per CDR3 protein. The sample holds 550,000 or so distinct CDR3 sequences, around 11% seen once. Time point noted: newly diagnosed GD, antithyroid drugs for less than 3 months. There was RNA extracted from PBMCs, and the TCR library was made from it. There are 12 residues in the CDR3. V lost 7 bases to trimming and J lost 9 bases, with 12 bases between them. CDR1 SEHNR and CDR2 FQNEAQ come from the germline V gene (reference sequence). This sample was also put to use in a study of T cells in Graves' hyperthyroidism and ophthalmopathy.

V is TRBV7-9 and J is TRBJ2-2; perhaps TRBD1 as D (5 bases). This sequence originates from a woman aged 25 to 39 with Graves disease. This specimen consisted of peripheral blood mononuclear cells (PBMCs), obtained at new diagnosis, from a patient treated with antithyroid drugs. The CDR3 reads CASNQGYRELFF. DNA for the CDR3: TGTGCCAGCAACCAGGGTTACCGGGAGCTGTTTTTT. The full variable domain, with the rest looked up from reference TRBV7-9 and TRBJ2-2, is DTGVSQNPRHKITKRGQNVTFRCDPISEHNRLYWYRQTLGQGPEFLTYFQNEAQLEKSRLLSDRFSAERPKGSFSTLEIQRTEQGDSAMYLCASNQGYRELFFGEGSRLTVL.